This entry concerns a single T cell receptor (beta chain). This sample is drawn from a study of blood T cell repertoires in COVID-19. Study-level background: Whether acute or convalescent, the COVID-19 samples came from the United States, Italy and Spain. The cDNA or gDNA used as material had been derived from T cells, B-cell-depleted T cells, or PBMCs.

As processed by the authors: Reference gene primer amplification gave nucleated cell count estimates. The method was immunoSEQ multiplex PCR; TCRdb's version includes in-frame clones alone and lacks a portion of them. Clonal size and the V and J genes are those of that table, whereas D and trimming came from the DNA. This sample has around 12,000 clones, with 88% found just once. The receptor was isolated from a human donor in a cohort sampled during active COVID-19. The sequenced material came from peripheral blood.

The CDR3 is CASSPTVGAQNIQYF. Here the CDR3 DNA reads TGCGCCAGCAGCCCGACTGTTGGGGCCCAAAACATTCAGTACTTC. The J gene is TRBJ2-4, the V gene TRBV5-1, with a possible D match to TRBD1 (5 bases). The CDR3 extends over 15 amino acids. Germline CDR1 is SGHRS and CDR2 is YFSETQ. V dropped 4 bases and J dropped 5 bases, with 16 bases sitting between them.